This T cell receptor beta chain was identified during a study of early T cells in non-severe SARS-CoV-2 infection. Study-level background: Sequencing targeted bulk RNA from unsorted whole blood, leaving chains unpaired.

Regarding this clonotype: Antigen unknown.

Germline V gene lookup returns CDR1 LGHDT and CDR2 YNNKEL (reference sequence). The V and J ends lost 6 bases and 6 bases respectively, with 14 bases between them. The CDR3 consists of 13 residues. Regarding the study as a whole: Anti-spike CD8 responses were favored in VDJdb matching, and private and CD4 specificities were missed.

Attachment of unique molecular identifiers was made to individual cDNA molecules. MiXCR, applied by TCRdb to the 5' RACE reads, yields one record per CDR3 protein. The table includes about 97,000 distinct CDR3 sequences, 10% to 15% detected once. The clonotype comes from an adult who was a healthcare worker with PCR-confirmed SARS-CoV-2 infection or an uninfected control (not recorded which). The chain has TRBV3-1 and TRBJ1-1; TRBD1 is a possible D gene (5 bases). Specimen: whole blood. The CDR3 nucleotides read TGTGCCAGCAGACAGGCGTCGAGCTCTGAAGCTTTCTTT. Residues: CASRQASSSEAFF.